This T cell receptor beta chain comes out of a study of blood T cell repertoires in COVID-19 (dated by TCRdb to the early 2020s). Turning to the overall study: Collaborator samples came from the United States, Italy and Spain and covered acute and convalescent phases of COVID-19. Nearly every sample came with metadata listing a de-identified subject ID, COVID-19 status, age in years and sex. The samples were drawn from two sources: the first 160 participants of the ongoing ImmuneRACE study, and 950 to 1,500 subjects contributed by 6 global collaborators. Where HLA class I and class II types were available, the types were taken from metadata supplied by the sample provider, not from assay-based typing. The prospective study material was composed of cDNA or gDNA derived from T cells, B-cell-depleted T cells, or PBMCs. The repertoires were made available in a free public database intended to serve as a resource for research on the immune response to SARS-CoV-2. Subjects who had been exposed to COVID-19, were actively infected with it, or had recovered from it provided the deeply sampled blood TCRbeta repertoires that made up the dataset. Results the study describes overall, beyond this receptor: Clinical and demographic metadata were provided uncurated, with the amount varying by source and participant.

CDR1 and CDR2 (PRHDT, FYEKMQ) derive from the germline V gene (reference sequence). The junction shows trimming of 4 bases on V and 4 bases on J, and the gene matches do not reach 7 bases of it. Reading from cysteine to phenylalanine, the CDR3 counts 16 amino acids. Only the CDR3 DNA is retained, 48 bases long and in frame from the first base. TCRbeta CDR3 regions were amplified from genomic DNA using the immunoSEQ Assay, a bias-controlled multiplex PCR. The authors processed their data as follows. Nucleated cell counts per sample were estimated from amplification of reference gene primers within the assay. To quantify the absolute abundance of each unique TCRbeta CDR3 rearrangement, sequence reads were collapsed and filtered. For each sample, productive Simpson clonality was calculated as the square root of Simpson's diversity index over productive rearrangements. TCRdb limited this immuneACCESS table to in-frame rearrangements with V and J called. A share of clones is missing; checked studies link under half to unresolved V genes, and the rest is unexplained. That table supplies the V and J calls and clone size; D and trimming were determined from the DNA. The sample profile shows 270,000 or so clones; roughly 80% of them were found once. Jointly, the top ten make up about 1.5% of the sample.

One collaborating source in Seattle enrolled patients while the patients were actively infected and followed the patients over time throughout the course of disease. Each collaborating institution followed its own protocols to collect whole blood in K2EDTA tubes. For TCRbeta analysis, collaborators shipped samples in one of three forms: frozen whole blood, isolated PBMCs, or DNA extracted from either of those sample types. About this clone itself: There is no known antigen for this receptor. Base qualities were left out, and no much larger clone turns up one base away.

The sequencing input was peripheral blood. The sequence was obtained from a human donor with COVID-19, enrolled during active disease. The donor label of this sample is uncertain. The rearranged segments are TRBV13 and TRBJ2-5; TRBD1 lines up with 12 middle nucleotides. The sequenced DNA is TGTGCCAGCAGCTACGCCCGGGACAGGGGGCCAGAGACCCAGTACTTC. The encoded protein is CASSYARDRGPETQYF. Reference TRBV13 and TRBJ2-5 proteins supply the regions before and after the CDR3; the full variable domain is: AAGVIQSPRHLIKEKRETATLKCYPIPRHDTVYWYQQGPGQDPQFLISFYEKMQSDKGSIPDRFSAQQFSDYHSELNMSSLELGDSALYFCASSYARDRGPETQYFGPGTRLLVL.